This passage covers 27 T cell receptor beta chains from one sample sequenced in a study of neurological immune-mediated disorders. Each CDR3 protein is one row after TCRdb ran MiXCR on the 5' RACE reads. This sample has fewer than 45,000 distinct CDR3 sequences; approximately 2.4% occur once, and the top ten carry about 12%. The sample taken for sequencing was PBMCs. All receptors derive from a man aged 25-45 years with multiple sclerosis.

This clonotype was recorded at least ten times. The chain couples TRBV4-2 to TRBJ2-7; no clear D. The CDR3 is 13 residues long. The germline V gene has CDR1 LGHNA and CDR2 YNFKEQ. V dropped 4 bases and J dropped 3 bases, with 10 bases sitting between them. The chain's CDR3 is CASSLVRNYEQYF. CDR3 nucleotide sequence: TGTGCCAGCAGCCTAGTCCGGAACTACGAGCAGTACTTC.

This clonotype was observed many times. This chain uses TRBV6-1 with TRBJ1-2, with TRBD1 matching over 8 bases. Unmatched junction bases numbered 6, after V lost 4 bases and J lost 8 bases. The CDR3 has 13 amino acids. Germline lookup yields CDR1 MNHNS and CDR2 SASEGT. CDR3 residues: CASSGQGADGYTF. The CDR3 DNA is TGTGCCAGCAGTGGCCAGGGGGCGGACGGCTACACCTTC.

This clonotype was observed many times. CDR3 sequence reads: CASSASTGLNYGYTF. CDR3 coding DNA: TGCGCCAGCAGCGCTTCGACAGGGTTGAACTATGGCTACACCTTC. J is TRBJ1-2 and V is TRBV5-1; the match to TRBD1 covers 7 bases. J gave up 2 bases and V 4 bases, and 8 bases lay outside the gene matches. Germline values: CDR1 SGHRS, CDR2 YFSETQ. The CDR3 loop spans 15 amino acids.

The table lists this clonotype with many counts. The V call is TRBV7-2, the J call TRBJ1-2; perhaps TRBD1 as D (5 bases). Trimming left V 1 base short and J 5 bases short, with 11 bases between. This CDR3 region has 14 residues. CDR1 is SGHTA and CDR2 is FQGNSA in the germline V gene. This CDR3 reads CASSLGNRIYGYTF. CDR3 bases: TGTGCCAGCAGCTTAGGGAACAGGATTTATGGCTACACCTTC.

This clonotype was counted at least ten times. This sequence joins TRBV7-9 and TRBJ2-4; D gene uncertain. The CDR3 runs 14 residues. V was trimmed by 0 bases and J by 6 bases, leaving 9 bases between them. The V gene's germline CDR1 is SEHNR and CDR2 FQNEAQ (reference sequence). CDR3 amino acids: CASSLASEGNIQYF. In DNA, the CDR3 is TGTGCCAGCAGCTTAGCGTCGGAAGGAAACATTCAGTACTTC.

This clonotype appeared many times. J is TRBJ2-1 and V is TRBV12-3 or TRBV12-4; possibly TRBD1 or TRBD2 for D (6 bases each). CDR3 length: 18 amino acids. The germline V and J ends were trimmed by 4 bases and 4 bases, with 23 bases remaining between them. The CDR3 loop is CASSSLRGPSSLYNEQFF. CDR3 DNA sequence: TGTGCCAGCAGTTCCCTCCGGGGGCCCTCATCTCTTTACAATGAGCAGTTCTTC.

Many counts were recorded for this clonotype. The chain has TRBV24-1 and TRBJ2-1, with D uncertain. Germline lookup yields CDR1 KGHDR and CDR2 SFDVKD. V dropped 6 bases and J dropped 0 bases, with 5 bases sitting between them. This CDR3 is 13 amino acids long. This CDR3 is CATSRSSYNEQFF. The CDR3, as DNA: TGTGCCACCAGTAGGAGCTCCTACAATGAGCAGTTCTTC.

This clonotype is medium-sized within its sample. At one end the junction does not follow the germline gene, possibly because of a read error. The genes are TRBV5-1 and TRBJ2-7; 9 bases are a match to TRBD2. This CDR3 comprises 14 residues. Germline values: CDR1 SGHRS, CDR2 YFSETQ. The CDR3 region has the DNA TGTGCCAGCAGCTTAGCTAGCGGGGCCTACGAGCAGTACTTC. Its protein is CASSLASGAYEQYF. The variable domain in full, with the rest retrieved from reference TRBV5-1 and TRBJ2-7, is KAGVTQTPRYLIKTRGQQVTLSCSPISGHRSVSWYQQTPGQGLQFLFEYFSETQRNKGNFPGRFSGRQFSNSRSEMNVSTLELGDSALYLCASSLASGAYEQYFGPGTRLTVT.

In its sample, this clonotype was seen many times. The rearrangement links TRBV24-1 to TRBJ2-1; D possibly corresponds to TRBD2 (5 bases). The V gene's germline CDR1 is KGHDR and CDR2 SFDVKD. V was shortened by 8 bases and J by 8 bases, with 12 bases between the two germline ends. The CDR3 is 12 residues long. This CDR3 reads CATTDYGDEQFF. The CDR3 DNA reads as TGTGCCACCACTGACTATGGGGATGAGCAGTTCTTC.

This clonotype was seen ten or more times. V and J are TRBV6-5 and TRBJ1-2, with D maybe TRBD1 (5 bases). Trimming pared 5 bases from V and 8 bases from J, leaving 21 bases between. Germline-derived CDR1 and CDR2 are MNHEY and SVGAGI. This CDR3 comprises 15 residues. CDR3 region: CASSEWARDVEGYTF. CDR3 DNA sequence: TGTGCCAGCAGTGAGTGGGCCCGGGACGTTGAGGGCTACACCTTC.

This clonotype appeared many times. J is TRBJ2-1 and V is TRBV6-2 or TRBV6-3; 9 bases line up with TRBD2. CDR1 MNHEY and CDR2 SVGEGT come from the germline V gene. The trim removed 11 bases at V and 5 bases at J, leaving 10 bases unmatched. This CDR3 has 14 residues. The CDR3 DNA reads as TGTGCCCCTCTTGAGCGGGAGGAGGACAATGAGCAGTTCTTC. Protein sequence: CAPLEREEDNEQFF.

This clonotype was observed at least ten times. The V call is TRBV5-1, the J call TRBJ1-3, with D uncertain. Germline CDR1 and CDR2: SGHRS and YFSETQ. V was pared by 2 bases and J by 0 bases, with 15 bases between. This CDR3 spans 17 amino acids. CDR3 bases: TGCGCCAGCAGCTTAACTCCAGGCGGCGACTCTGGAAACACCATATATTTT. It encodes CASSLTPGGDSGNTIYF.

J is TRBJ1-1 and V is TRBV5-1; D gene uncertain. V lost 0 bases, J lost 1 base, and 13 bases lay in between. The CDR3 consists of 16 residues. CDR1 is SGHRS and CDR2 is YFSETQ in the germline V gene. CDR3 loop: CASSLAMGYGNTEAFF. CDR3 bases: TGCGCCAGCAGCTTGGCCATGGGATATGGGAACACTGAAGCTTTCTTT.

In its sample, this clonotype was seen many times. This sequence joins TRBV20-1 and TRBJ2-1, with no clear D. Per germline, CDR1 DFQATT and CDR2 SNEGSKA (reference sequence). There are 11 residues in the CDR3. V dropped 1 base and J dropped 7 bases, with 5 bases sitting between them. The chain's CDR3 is CSARVMNEQFF. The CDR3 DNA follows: TGCAGTGCTAGAGTAATGAATGAGCAGTTCTTC.

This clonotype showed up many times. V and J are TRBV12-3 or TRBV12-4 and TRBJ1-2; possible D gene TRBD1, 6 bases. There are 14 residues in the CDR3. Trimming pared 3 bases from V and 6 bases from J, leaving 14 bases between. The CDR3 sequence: CASSFGGAVDGYTF. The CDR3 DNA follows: TGTGCCAGCAGTTTCGGGGGGGCGGTCGATGGCTACACCTTC.

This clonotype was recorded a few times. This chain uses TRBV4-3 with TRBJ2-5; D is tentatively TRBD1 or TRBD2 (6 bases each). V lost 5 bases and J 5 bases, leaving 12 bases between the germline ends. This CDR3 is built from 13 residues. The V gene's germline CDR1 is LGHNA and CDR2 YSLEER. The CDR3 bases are TGCGCCAGCAGCAGGGGGGTAGAGGAGACCCAGTACTTC. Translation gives CASSRGVEETQYF.

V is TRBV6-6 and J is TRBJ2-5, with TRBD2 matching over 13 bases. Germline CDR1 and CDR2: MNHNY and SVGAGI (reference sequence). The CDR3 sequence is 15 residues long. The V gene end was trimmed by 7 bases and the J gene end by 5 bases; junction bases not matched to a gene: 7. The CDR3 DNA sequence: TGTGCCAGCACCAGACTAGCGGGAGGTCGGGAGACCCAGTACTTC. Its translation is CASTRLAGGRETQYF.

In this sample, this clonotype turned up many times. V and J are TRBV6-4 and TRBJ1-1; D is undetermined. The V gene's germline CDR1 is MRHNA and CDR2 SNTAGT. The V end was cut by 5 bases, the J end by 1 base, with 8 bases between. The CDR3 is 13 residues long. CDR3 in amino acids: CASSRWGNTEAFF. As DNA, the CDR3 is TGTGCCAGCAGTCGCTGGGGGAACACTGAAGCTTTCTTT.

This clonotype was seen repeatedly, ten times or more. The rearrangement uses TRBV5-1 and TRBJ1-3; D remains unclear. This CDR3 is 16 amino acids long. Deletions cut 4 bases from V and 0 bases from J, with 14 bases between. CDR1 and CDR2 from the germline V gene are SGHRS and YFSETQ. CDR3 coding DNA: TGCGCCAGCAGCCCAGCGCCCCAGAGCTCTGGAAACACCATATATTTT. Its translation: CASSPAPQSSGNTIYF.

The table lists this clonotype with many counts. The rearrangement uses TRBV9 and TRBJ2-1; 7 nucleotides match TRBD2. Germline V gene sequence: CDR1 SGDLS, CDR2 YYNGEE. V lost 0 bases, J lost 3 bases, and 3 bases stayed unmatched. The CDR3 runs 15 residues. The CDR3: CASSVGAGLYNEQFF. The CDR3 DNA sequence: TGTGCCAGCAGCGTAGGAGCGGGGCTCTACAATGAGCAGTTCTTC.

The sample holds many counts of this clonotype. The chain's CDR3 is CASKGDSTDTQYF. The CDR3, as DNA: TGTGCCAGCAAAGGGGATAGCACAGATACGCAGTATTTT. This sequence joins TRBV2 and TRBJ2-3, with D perhaps TRBD1 (5 bases). The CDR3 covers 13 residues. The ends were cut back, 7 bases at V and 0 bases at J, with 8 bases in the middle. The germline CDR1 and CDR2 sequences are SNHLY and FYNNEI.

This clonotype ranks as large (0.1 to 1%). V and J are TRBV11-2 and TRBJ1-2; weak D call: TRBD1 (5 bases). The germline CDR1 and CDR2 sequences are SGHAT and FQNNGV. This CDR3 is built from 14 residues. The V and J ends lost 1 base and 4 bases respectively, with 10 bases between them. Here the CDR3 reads CASSLVPGPYGYTF. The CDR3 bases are TGTGCCAGCAGCTTAGTTCCAGGGCCCTATGGCTACACCTTC.

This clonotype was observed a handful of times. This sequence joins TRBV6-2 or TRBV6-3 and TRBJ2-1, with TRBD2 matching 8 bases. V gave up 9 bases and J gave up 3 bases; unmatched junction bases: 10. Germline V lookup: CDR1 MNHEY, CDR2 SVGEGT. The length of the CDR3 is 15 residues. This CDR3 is CASRAGTSDYNEQFF. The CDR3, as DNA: TGTGCCAGTCGTGCCGGGACTAGTGACTACAATGAGCAGTTCTTC.

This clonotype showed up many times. CDR3 protein: CSAKPGTDTQYF. The CDR3 DNA reads TGCAGTGCAAAACCCGGTACAGATACGCAGTATTTT. V and J are TRBV20-1 and TRBJ2-3; D gene ambiguous. The CDR3 has 12 residues. Germline CDR1 is DFQATT and CDR2 is SNEGSKA (reference sequence). V was shortened by 6 bases and J by 3 bases, with 10 bases between the two germline ends.

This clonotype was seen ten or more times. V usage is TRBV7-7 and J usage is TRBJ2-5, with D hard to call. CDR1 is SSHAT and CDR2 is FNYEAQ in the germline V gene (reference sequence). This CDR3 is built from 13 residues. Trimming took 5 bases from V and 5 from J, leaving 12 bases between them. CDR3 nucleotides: TGTGCCAGCAGCCTCCAACCGTCGGAGACCCAGTACTTC. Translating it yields CASSLQPSETQYF. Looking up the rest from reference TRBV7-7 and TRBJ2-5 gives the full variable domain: GAGVSQSPRYKVTKRGQDVTLRCDPISSHATLYWYQQALGQGPEFLTYFNYEAQPDKSGLPSDRFSAERPEGSISTLTIQRTEQRDSAMYRCASSLQPSETQYFGPGTRLLVL.

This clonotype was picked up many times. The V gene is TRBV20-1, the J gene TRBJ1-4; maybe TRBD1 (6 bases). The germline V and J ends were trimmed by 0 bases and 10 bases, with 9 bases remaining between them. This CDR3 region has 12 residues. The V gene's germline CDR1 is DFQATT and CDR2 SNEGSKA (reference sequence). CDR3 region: CSARDPGAKLFF. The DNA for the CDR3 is TGCAGTGCTAGAGACCCAGGGGCAAAACTGTTTTTT.

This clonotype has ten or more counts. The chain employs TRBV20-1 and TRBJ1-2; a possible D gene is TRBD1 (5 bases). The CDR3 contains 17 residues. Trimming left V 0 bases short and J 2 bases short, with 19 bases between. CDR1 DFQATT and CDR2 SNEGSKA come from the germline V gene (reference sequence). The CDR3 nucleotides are TGCAGTGCTAGAGATCCTATGCAGGGAATCGTGAACTATGGCTACACCTTC. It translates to CSARDPMQGIVNYGYTF.